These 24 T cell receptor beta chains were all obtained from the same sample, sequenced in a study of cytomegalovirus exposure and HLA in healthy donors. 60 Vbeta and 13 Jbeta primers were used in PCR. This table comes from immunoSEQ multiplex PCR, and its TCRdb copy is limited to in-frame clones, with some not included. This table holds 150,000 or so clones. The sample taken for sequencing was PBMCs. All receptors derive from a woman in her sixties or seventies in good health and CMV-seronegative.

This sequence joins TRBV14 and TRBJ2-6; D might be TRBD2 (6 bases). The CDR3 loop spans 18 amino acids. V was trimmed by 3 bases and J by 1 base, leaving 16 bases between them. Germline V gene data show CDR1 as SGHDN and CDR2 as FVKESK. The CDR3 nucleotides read TGTGCCAGCAGCCATCGGGAGAGGGCACTGTCTGGGGCCAACGTCCTGACTTTC. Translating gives CASSHRERALSGANVLTF.

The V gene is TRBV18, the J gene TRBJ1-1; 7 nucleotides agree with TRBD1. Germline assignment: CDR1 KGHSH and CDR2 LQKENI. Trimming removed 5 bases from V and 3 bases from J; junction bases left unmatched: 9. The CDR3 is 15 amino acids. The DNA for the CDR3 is TGTGCCAGCTCATCATGGGACAGTCGGGACACTGAAGCTTTCTTT. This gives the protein CASSSWDSRDTEAFF. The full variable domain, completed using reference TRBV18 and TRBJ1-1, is NAGVMQNPRHLVRRRGQEARLRCSPMKGHSHVYWYRQLPEEGLKFMVYLQKENIIDESGMPKERFSAEFPKEGPSILRIQQVVRGDSAAYFCASSSWDSRDTEAFFGQGTRLTVV.

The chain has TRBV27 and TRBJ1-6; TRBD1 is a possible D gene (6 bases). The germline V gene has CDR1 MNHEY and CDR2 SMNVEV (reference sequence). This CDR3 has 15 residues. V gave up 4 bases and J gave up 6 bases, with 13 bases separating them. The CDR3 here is CASSSGVESNSPLHF. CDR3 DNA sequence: TGTGCCAGCAGTTCAGGGGTGGAGAGTAATTCACCCCTCCACTTT.

This CDR3 reads CASSRPGTREQYF. DNA for the CDR3: TGTGCCAGCTCACGTCCCGGGACAAGGGAGCAGTACTTC. The chain employs TRBV18 and TRBJ2-7; D might be TRBD1 (6 bases). The ends were cut back, 4 bases at V and 7 bases at J, with 14 bases in the middle. The CDR3 sequence is 13 residues long. The germline V gene has CDR1 KGHSH and CDR2 LQKENI. Full variable domain (outside the CDR3, taken from reference TRBV18 and TRBJ2-7): NAGVMQNPRHLVRRRGQEARLRCSPMKGHSHVYWYRQLPEEGLKFMVYLQKENIIDESGMPKERFSAEFPKEGPSILRIQQVVRGDSAAYFCASSRPGTREQYFGPGTRLTVT.

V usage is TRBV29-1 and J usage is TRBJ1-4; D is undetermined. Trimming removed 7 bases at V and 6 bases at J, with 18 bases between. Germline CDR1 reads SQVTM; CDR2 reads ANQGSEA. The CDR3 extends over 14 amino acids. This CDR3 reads CSALTGRNDEKLFF. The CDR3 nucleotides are TGCAGCGCGCTAACGGGGAGGAATGATGAAAAACTGTTTTTT.

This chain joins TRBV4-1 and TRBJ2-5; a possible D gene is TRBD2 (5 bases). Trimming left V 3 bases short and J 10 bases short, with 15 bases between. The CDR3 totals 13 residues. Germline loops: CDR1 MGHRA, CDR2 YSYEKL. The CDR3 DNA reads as TGCGCCAGCAGCCACGACTGGGCCCGGGACCAGTACTTC. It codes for CASSHDWARDQYF.

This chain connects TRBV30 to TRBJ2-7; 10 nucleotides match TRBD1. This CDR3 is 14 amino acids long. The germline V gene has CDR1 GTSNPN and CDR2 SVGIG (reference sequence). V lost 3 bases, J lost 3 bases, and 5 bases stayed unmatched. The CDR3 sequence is CAWRGRDRGYEQYF. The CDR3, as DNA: TGTGCCTGGAGGGGTCGGGACAGGGGCTACGAGCAGTACTTC.

Here the CDR3 reads CASSRIAGGEEQFF. The CDR3 DNA reads as TGTGCCAGCAGCCGTATTGCGGGGGGCGAGGAGCAGTTCTTC. V is TRBV4-2 and J is TRBJ2-1; 8 nucleotides agree with TRBD2. Germline CDR1 LGHNA, CDR2 YNFKEQ. V gave up 4 bases and J gave up 10 bases; unmatched junction bases: 9. The CDR3 extends over 14 amino acids.

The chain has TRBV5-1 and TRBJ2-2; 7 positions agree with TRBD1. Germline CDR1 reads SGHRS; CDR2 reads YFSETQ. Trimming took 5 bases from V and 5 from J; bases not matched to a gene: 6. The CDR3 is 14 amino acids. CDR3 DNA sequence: TGCGCCAGCAGTTGGGACAGATGGACCGGGGAGCTGTTTTTT. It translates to CASSWDRWTGELFF.

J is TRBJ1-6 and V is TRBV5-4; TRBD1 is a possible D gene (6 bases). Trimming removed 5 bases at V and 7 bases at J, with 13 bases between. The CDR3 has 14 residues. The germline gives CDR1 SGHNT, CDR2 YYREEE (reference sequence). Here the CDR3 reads CASSFRDTNSPLHF. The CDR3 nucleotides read TGTGCCAGCAGTTTCCGGGACACAAATTCACCCCTCCACTTT.

For the CDR3, the DNA is TGCGCCAGCAGCTTGAATACGGGGCAAGAGACCCAGTACTTC. This gives the protein CASSLNTGQETQYF. The chain is built from TRBV5-1 and TRBJ2-5, with D tentatively TRBD2 (5 bases). Germline assignment: CDR1 SGHRS and CDR2 YFSETQ. There are 14 residues in the CDR3. V was pared by 1 base and J by 2 bases, with 9 bases between.

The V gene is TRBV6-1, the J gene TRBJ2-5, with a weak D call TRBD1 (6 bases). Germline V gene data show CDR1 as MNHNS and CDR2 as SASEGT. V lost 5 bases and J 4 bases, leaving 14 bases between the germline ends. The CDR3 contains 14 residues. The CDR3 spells CASSRTDSRETQYF. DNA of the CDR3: TGTGCCAGCAGTAGGACGGACAGTCGAGAGACCCAGTACTTC.

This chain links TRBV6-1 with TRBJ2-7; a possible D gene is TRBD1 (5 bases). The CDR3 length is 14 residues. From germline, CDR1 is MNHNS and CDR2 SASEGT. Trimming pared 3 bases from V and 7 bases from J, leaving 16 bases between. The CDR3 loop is CASSDFPGPREQYF. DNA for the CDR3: TGTGCCAGCAGTGATTTCCCAGGGCCAAGGGAGCAGTACTTC.

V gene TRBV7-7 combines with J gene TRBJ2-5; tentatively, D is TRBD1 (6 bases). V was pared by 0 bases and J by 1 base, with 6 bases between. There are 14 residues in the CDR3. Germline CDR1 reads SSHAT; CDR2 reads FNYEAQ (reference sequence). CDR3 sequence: CASSLAGGQETQYF. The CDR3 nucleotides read TGTGCCAGCAGCTTAGCAGGGGGCCAAGAGACCCAGTACTTC.

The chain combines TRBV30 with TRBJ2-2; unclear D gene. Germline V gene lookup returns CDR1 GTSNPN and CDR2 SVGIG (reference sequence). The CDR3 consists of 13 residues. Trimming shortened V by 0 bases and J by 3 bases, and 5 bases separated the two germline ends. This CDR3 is CAWSVSHTGELFF. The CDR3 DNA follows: TGTGCCTGGAGTGTATCTCACACCGGGGAGCTGTTTTTT.

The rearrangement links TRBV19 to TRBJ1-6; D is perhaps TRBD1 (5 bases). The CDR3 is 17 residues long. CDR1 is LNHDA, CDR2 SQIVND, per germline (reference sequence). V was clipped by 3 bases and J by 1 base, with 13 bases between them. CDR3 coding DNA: TGTGCCAGTAGTATCGGCAGGGCCGCGTCCTATAATTCACCCCTCCACTTT. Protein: CASSIGRAASYNSPLHF.

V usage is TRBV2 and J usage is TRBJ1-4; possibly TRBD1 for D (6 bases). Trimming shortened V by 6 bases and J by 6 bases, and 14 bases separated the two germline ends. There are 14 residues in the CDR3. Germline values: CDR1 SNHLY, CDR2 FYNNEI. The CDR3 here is CASRAGADYEKLFF. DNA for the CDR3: TGTGCCAGCAGAGCAGGGGCCGATTATGAAAAACTGTTTTTT. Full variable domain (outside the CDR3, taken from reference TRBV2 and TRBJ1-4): EPEVTQTPSHQVTQMGQEVILRCVPISNHLYFYWYRQILGQKVEFLVSFYNNEISEKSEIFDDQFSVERPDGSNFTLKIRSTKLEDSAMYFCASRAGADYEKLFFGSGTQLSVL.

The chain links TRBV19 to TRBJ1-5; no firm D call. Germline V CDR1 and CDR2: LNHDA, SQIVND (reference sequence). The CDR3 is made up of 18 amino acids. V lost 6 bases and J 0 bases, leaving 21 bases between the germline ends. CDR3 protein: CASRKVSTGDFSNQPQHF. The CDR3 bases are TGTGCCAGTAGAAAGGTTAGCACCGGGGATTTTAGCAATCAGCCCCAGCATTTT. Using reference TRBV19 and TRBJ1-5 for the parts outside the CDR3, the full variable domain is DGGITQSPKYLFRKEGQNVTLSCEQNLNHDAMYWYRQDPGQGLRLIYYSQIVNDFQKGDIAEGYSVSREKKESFPLTVTSAQKNPTAFYLCASRKVSTGDFSNQPQHFGDGTRLSIL.

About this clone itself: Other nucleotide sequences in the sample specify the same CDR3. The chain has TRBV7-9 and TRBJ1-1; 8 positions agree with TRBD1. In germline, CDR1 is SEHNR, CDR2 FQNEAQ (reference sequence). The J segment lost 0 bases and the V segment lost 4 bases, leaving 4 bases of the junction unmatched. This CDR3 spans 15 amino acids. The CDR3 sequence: CASSSRQGMNTEAFF. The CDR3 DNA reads TGTGCCAGCAGCTCCCGACAGGGGATGAACACTGAAGCTTTCTTT.

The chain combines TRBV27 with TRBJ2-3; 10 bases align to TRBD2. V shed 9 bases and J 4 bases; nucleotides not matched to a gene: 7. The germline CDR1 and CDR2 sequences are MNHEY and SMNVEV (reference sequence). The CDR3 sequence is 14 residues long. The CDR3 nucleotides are TGTGCCAGTAAAAGCGGGGGGGCCTCAGATACGCAGTATTTT. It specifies CASKSGGASDTQYF.

This CDR3 reads CASSDGTGLWEQYF. CDR3 coding DNA: TGTGCCAGCAGTGACGGGACAGGGCTCTGGGAGCAGTACTTC. V gene TRBV6-1 combines with J gene TRBJ2-7; 9 bases agree with TRBD1. Germline CDR1 and CDR2: MNHNS and SASEGT. The V segment lost 3 bases and the J segment 7 bases; nucleotides outside the gene matches: 7. The CDR3 is 14 amino acids.

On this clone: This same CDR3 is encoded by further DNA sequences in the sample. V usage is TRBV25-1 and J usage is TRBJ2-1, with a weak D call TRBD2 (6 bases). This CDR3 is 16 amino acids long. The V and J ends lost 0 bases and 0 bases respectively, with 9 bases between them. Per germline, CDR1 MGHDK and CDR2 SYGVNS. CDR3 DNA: TGTGCCAGCAGTGAATATGGGGGGAGCTCCTACAATGAGCAGTTCTTC. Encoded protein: CASSEYGGSSYNEQFF.

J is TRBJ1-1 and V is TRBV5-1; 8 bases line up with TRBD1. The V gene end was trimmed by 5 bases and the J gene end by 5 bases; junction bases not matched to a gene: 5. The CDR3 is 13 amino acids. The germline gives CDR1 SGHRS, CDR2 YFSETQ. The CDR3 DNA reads TGCGCCAGCAGGTTCAGGGGGCTTACTGAAGCTTTCTTT. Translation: CASRFRGLTEAFF. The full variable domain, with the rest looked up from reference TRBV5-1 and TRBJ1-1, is KAGVTQTPRYLIKTRGQQVTLSCSPISGHRSVSWYQQTPGQGLQFLFEYFSETQRNKGNFPGRFSGRQFSNSRSEMNVSTLELGDSALYLCASRFRGLTEAFFGQGTRLTVV.

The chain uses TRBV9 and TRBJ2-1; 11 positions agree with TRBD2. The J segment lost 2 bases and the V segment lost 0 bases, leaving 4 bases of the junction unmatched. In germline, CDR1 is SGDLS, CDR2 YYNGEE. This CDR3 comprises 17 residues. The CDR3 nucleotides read TGTGCCAGCAGCGTAGAGGCTAGCGGGGGGACCTACAATGAGCAGTTCTTC. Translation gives CASSVEASGGTYNEQFF.